This T cell receptor beta chain was recorded in a study of CD8 T cells in ankylosing spondylitis. V lost 5 bases to trimming and J lost 7 bases, with 15 bases between them. The germline V gene encodes CDR1 DFQATT and CDR2 SNEGSKA (reference sequence). The length of the CDR3 is 13 residues. MiXCR was run by TCRdb on the 5' RACE reads, yielding one entry per CDR3 protein. The repertoire holds under 200,000 distinct CDR3 sequences, with around 9.6% as singletons. The chain uses TRBV20-1 and TRBJ2-1, with unresolved D. The TCR originated in a female donor with ankylosing spondylitis or in good health (not recorded which). The sample comprised blood, either unsorted or a sorted T cell fraction (not recorded which). CDR3 nucleotide sequence: TGCAGTGCTTTCTCCTCCAGGATAAATGAGCAGTTCTTC. This codes for CSAFSSRINEQFF.